The rows below give T cell receptor beta chains drawn from one sample of a study of cytomegalovirus exposure and HLA in healthy donors. Profiling relied on immunoSEQ multiplex PCR, and the TCRdb table lists in-frame clones only, not all of them. The sample holds 220,000 or so clones, approximately 70% seen once. Sequencing input: PBMCs. These receptors were obtained from a woman under 40 in good health and CMV-seronegative. CDR3s include the opening cysteine and the closing phenylalanine or tryptophan. Fields, in order: J gene, CDR3 length, V gene, D gene, CDR3 protein. The D gene is left open where the match is weak.

TRBJ1-1 | 14 | TRBV4-1 | NA | CASSLLQGVTEAFF
TRBJ2-3 | 15 | TRBV18 | TRBD2 | CASSSQRGGADTQYF
TRBJ2-7 | 12 | TRBV27 | NA | CASIGGAHEQYF
TRBJ1-1 | 16 | TRBV4-2 | NA | CASSQDPPGLNTEAFF
NA | 15 | TRBV14 | TRBD2 | CASSRREGGLYEQYF
TRBJ2-3 | 15 | TRBV18 | NA | CASSPEGLFTDTQYF
TRBJ2-7 | 17 | TRBV11-2 | NA | CASSLDRPFRGAYEQYF
TRBJ1-1 | 13 | TRBV18 | NA | CASSQAGNTEAFF
TRBJ1-4 | 14 | TRBV5-1 | TRBD1 | CASSLLGGKEKLFF
TRBJ2-3 | 16 | TRBV6-1 | NA | CASSDLTGTHTDTQYF
TRBJ1-4 | 15 | TRBV30 | TRBD1 | CAWAAKDRGNEKLFF
NA | 15 | TRBV13 | TRBD1 | CASSSRDSGIYEQYF
TRBJ2-3 | 15 | TRBV30 | TRBD2 | CAWSVSGLVTDTQYF
TRBJ1-1 | 15 | TRBV11-2 | NA | CASSLDRGKNTEAFF
TRBJ1-1 | 13 | TRBV2 | NA | CASTNQVNTEAFF
TRBJ1-3 | 14 | TRBV7-2 | NA | CASSFGQPLNTIYF
TRBJ1-2 | 13 | TRBV5-4 | NA | CASRIGGNYGYTF
TRBJ1-2 | 12 | TRBV2 | NA | CASHPGEGGYTF
TRBJ2-1 | 19 | TRBV4-1 | TRBD2 | CASSQDPSGGPLSYNEQFF
TRBJ1-5 | 12 | TRBV5-4 | NA | CASSLGLQPQHF
TRBJ1-2 | 14 | TRBV19 | NA | CASSILQGFYGYTF
TRBJ2-7 | 14 | TRBV10-3 | NA | CAISGGQRPYEQYF
TRBJ1-1 | 16 | TRBV7-3 | NA | CASSDVGGLRGTEAFF
TRBJ1-1 | 15 | TRBV7-6 | TRBD1 | CASSLGTGAPTEAFF
TRBJ1-4 | 14 | TRBV10-2 | NA | CASASRGTNEKLFF
TRBJ1-1 | 14 | TRBV7-2 | NA | CASSLGLRNTEAFF